A single sample is the source of the 30 T cell receptor beta chains below, sequenced in a study of blood T cell repertoires in COVID-19. Libraries were prepared by immunoSEQ multiplex PCR; TCRdb keeps only in-frame clonotypes and omits some of them. This sample has 130,000 or so clones, with less than 90% found just once. Sequencing used peripheral blood. The receptors were sampled from a man aged 60-69 years with acute or convalescent COVID-19.

DNA for the CDR3: TGTGCCACAACAGGGGGCGGCGGGCACGGGGAGCTGTTTTTT. Protein sequence: CATTGGGGHGELFF. The rearrangement links TRBV10-3 to TRBJ2-2, with TRBD1 matching over 9 bases. CDR1 ENHRY and CDR2 SYGVKD come from the germline V gene. V was clipped by 10 bases and J by 7 bases; unmatched bases: 10. There are 14 residues in the CDR3.

The chain couples TRBV5-1 to TRBJ2-7; a weak D match, TRBD1 (5 bases). Germline V gene sequence: CDR1 SGHRS, CDR2 YFSETQ. The CDR3 runs 15 residues. Trimming cost V 3 bases and J 3 bases, with 16 bases left between them. The CDR3 region has the DNA TGCGCCAGCAGCTCGCGCCAACTTGGACACTACGAGCAGTACTTC. It yields the protein CASSSRQLGHYEQYF.

This chain joins TRBV10-3 and TRBJ1-4; D is perhaps TRBD1 (6 bases). Germline lookup yields CDR1 ENHRY and CDR2 SYGVKD. V was cut by 6 bases and J by 1 base, with 9 bases left in between. The CDR3 is 14 residues long. CDR3 amino acids: CAIRATGTNEKLFF. The CDR3 DNA reads TGTGCCATCAGGGCGACAGGAACTAATGAAAAACTGTTTTTT.

This chain connects TRBV21-1 to TRBJ2-3; TRBD2, the D gene given by the table, was not confirmed from the DNA. TRBV21-1 is a pseudogene segment. This CDR3 spans 17 amino acids. CDR3 nucleotide sequence: TGTGCCAGCAGCAAAAAATGGAGCGGGCCTCCTACAGATACGCAGTATTTT. Translation: CASSKKWSGPPTDTQYF.

This clone was detected only once. The V gene is TRBV30, the J gene TRBJ1-5, with TRBD1 identical over 9 bases. In germline, CDR1 is GTSNPN, CDR2 SVGIG (reference sequence). The length of the CDR3 is 14 residues. V lost 3 bases, J lost 6 bases, and 6 bases stayed unmatched. The CDR3 sequence: CAWSPGTGLQPQHF. For the CDR3, the DNA is TGTGCCTGGAGCCCAGGGACAGGGCTTCAGCCCCAGCATTTT. The entire variable domain, with the rest obtained from reference TRBV30 and TRBJ1-5, is as follows: SQTIHQWPATLVQPVGSPLSLECTVEGTSNPNLYWYRQAAGRGLQLLFYSVGIGQISSEVPQNLSASRPQDRQFILSSKKLLLSDSGFYLCAWSPGTGLQPQHFGDGTRLSIL.

The CDR3 is CASSLGLADNNEQFF. DNA of the CDR3: TGTGCCAGCAGCTTGGGACTAGCGGACAACAATGAGCAGTTCTTC. The chain uses TRBV11-2 and TRBJ2-1; the match to TRBD2 covers 11 bases. The length of the CDR3 is 15 residues. Trimming took 3 bases from V and 5 from J; bases not matched to a gene: 3. Germline V gene data show CDR1 as SGHAT and CDR2 as FQNNGV.

This rearrangement joins TRBV27 to TRBJ2-7; 10 positions agree with TRBD2. The CDR3 length is 14 residues. V dropped 6 bases and J dropped 6; count of bases not matched to a gene: 8. Germline lookup yields CDR1 MNHEY and CDR2 SMNVEV (reference sequence). DNA of the CDR3: TGTGCCAGCAGATCTAGCGGGAGATCAGTCGAGCAGTACTTC. It specifies CASRSSGRSVEQYF.

The genes are TRBV5-4 and TRBJ1-6; 7 nucleotides match TRBD1. Germline assignment: CDR1 SGHNT and CDR2 YYREEE (reference sequence). With 3 bases clipped from V and 7 bases from J, the junction kept 4 bases outside the gene matches. The CDR3 loop spans 14 amino acids. The DNA for the CDR3 is TGTGCCAGCAGCTCTACAGGGGCCAATTCACCCCTCCACTTT. Its translation: CASSSTGANSPLHF.

The chain joins TRBV19 to TRBJ2-7; TRBD2 matches at 7 bases. CDR3 size: 14 residues. Germline V lookup: CDR1 LNHDA, CDR2 SQIVND (reference sequence). Germline trimming cut 4 bases from V and 2 bases from J; bases unmatched to any gene: 5. This CDR3 is CASSTRAGPYEQYF. CDR3 coding DNA: TGTGCCAGTAGTACCAGAGCGGGGCCCTACGAGCAGTACTTC.

The chain carries TRBV7-3 and TRBJ2-2; 8 bases are shared with TRBD1. V lost 5 bases, J lost 1 base, and 3 bases stayed unmatched. Germline loops: CDR1 SGHTA, CDR2 FQGTGA. This CDR3 region has 15 residues. The CDR3 reads CASSPRGRNTGELFF. The CDR3 DNA reads TGTGCCAGCAGCCCCAGGGGGCGGAACACCGGGGAGCTGTTTTTT.

This clone was counted a single time. This chain connects TRBV7-9 to TRBJ2-7; 8 bases fit TRBD2. The V gene's germline CDR1 is SEHNR and CDR2 FQNEAQ (reference sequence). The length of the CDR3 is 14 residues. V trimming: 4 bases; J trimming: 4 bases; junction bases outside the gene matches: 6. Here the CDR3 reads CASSWEREPYEQYF. In DNA, the CDR3 is TGTGCCAGCAGCTGGGAGCGGGAGCCTTACGAGCAGTACTTC.

This sequence joins TRBV6-5 and TRBJ2-7; perhaps TRBD1 as D (5 bases). Germline V gene lookup returns CDR1 MNHEY and CDR2 SVGAGI. The CDR3 sequence is 13 residues long. Between the trimmed V and J ends, which lost 6 bases and 3 bases, there was a span of 12 bases. CDR3 sequence: CASSYDSFYEQYF. The CDR3 nucleotides are TGTGCCAGCAGCTACGACAGCTTCTACGAGCAGTACTTC.

The chain couples TRBV20-1 to TRBJ2-3; D may be TRBD2 (6 bases). The CDR3 has 11 residues. The V gene lost 7 bases and the J gene lost 14 bases, with 19 bases spanning the gap. Per germline, CDR1 DFQATT and CDR2 SNEGSKA (reference sequence). DNA of the CDR3: TGCAGTGTTCCCCGGGGGACTGCCTTGTATTTT. Translating it yields CSVPRGTALYF.

The CDR3 DNA sequence: TGTGCCAGCAGTGAGCCGACCGCGGGGAGAGGAACTGAAGCTTTCTTT. Encoded protein: CASSEPTAGRGTEAFF. The chain uses TRBV25-1 and TRBJ1-1; no reliable D call. Germline values: CDR1 MGHDK, CDR2 SYGVNS. The CDR3 length is 16 residues. Trimming took off 3 bases at V and 5 bases at J, with 19 bases between the two ends.

The genes are TRBV19 and TRBJ1-3, with 7 bases lining up with TRBD1. Trimming at V came to 3 bases and at J to 2 bases, leaving 4 bases not matched to a gene. CDR1 is LNHDA, CDR2 SQIVND, per germline (reference sequence). This CDR3 is built from 15 residues. For the CDR3, the DNA is TGTGCCAGTAGTATTGAGGACAGGACTGGAAACACCATATATTTT. Its protein is CASSIEDRTGNTIYF.

V gene TRBV6-5 combines with J gene TRBJ1-3, with 7 positions matching TRBD1. The germline gives CDR1 MNHEY, CDR2 SVGAGI. The CDR3 runs to 15 residues. V shed 5 bases and J 2 bases; nucleotides not matched to a gene: 6. The CDR3 loop reads CASSPTGNPGNTIYF. The CDR3 nucleotides read TGTGCCAGCAGTCCGACAGGGAATCCTGGAAACACCATATATTTT.

The V gene is TRBV19, the J gene TRBJ1-5; D is possibly TRBD1 (6 bases). V lost 5 bases and J lost 6, with 17 bases in between. The germline V gene has CDR1 LNHDA and CDR2 SQIVND (reference sequence). The CDR3 is 15 residues long. The CDR3 bases are TGTGCCAGTAGTCTCTCCACAGGGCCGAGTCAGCCCCAGCATTTT. The encoded protein is CASSLSTGPSQPQHF.

The chain recombines TRBV6-4 with TRBJ1-1; D is perhaps TRBD1 (5 bases). Germline V lookup: CDR1 MRHNA, CDR2 SNTAGT. The CDR3 has 13 residues. Trimming took off 6 bases at V and 1 base at J, with 9 bases between the two ends. CDR3 residues: CASRVGENTEAFF. CDR3 nucleotides: TGTGCCAGCAGAGTAGGGGAGAACACTGAAGCTTTCTTT.

In its sample, this clone was seen a few times. CDR3 sequence: CASPSGKNEQFF. The DNA for the CDR3 is TGTGCCAGCCCTAGCGGGAAAAATGAGCAGTTCTTC. This chain connects TRBV2 to TRBJ2-1, with 9 bases identical to TRBD2. V lost 8 bases and J lost 7; bases outside the gene matches: 3. There are 12 residues in the CDR3. The germline V gene encodes CDR1 SNHLY and CDR2 FYNNEI.

V and J are TRBV7-8 and TRBJ2-1; 9 bases match TRBD2. Trimming took 3 bases from V and 9 from J; bases not matched to a gene: 9. Germline lookup yields CDR1 SGHVS and CDR2 FQNEAQ. This CDR3 has 15 amino acids. The CDR3 spells CASSFGAGGQGEQFF. CDR3 bases: TGTGCCAGCAGCTTTGGAGCGGGGGGCCAAGGTGAGCAGTTCTTC.

The chain combines TRBV7-3 with TRBJ1-4; no definite D call. Germline loops: CDR1 SGHTA, CDR2 FQGTGA. Trimming stripped 0 bases from V and 7 bases from J, with 12 bases between. The CDR3 consists of 15 residues. The CDR3 loop is CASSLTGGGSEKLFF. The CDR3, as DNA: TGTGCCAGCAGCTTAACGGGAGGCGGGAGTGAAAAACTGTTTTTT.

The chain employs TRBV6-5 and TRBJ2-3; perhaps TRBD1 as D (5 bases). The V end was cut by 2 bases, the J end by 2 bases, with 11 bases between. Germline lookup yields CDR1 MNHEY and CDR2 SVGAGI. The CDR3 length is 15 residues. This chain's CDR3 is CASSYDPDNTDTQYF. The CDR3 DNA reads TGTGCCAGCAGTTACGATCCGGACAACACAGATACGCAGTATTTT.

This clone was detected only a few times. This sequence joins TRBV6-1 and TRBJ1-5; the D gene is possibly TRBD1 (6 bases). The CDR3 contains 17 residues. V lost 3 bases, J lost 0 bases, and 15 bases lay in between. The germline V gene encodes CDR1 MNHNS and CDR2 SASEGT. CDR3 amino acids: CASSDEQGISSNQPQHF. The CDR3 DNA reads as TGTGCCAGCAGTGATGAACAGGGAATAAGTAGCAATCAGCCCCAGCATTTT.

CDR3 region: CASSLGQAYGYTF. The CDR3 region has the DNA TGTGCCAGCAGCTTGGGACAGGCATATGGCTACACCTTC. The genes are TRBV11-2 and TRBJ1-2, with 8 bases aligning to TRBD1. Losses at the gene ends were 3 bases for V and 5 bases for J; bases not matched to a gene: 2. The CDR3 is 13 residues long. Germline values: CDR1 SGHAT, CDR2 FQNNGV.

CDR3 bases: TGTGCCAGCAGCGTAGCGGGGGAGGGCACTGAAGCTTTCTTT. Encoded protein: CASSVAGEGTEAFF. V usage is TRBV9 and J usage is TRBJ1-1, with TRBD1 as a possible D gene (5 bases). This CDR3 is 14 amino acids long. The V gene's germline CDR1 is SGDLS and CDR2 YYNGEE. The V end lost 0 bases, the J end lost 4 bases, and 10 bases lay between the germline ends.

The V and J genes are TRBV29-1 and TRBJ1-4; TRBD1 aligns across 8 bases. Germline CDR1 and CDR2: SQVTM and ANQGSEA. V lost 7 bases and J lost 8; bases outside the gene matches: 9. The length of the CDR3 is 13 residues. CDR3 loop: CSGGTGTSEKLFF. DNA for the CDR3: TGCAGCGGTGGGACAGGCACCTCGGAAAAACTGTTTTTT.

V and J are TRBV5-1 and TRBJ1-6; 8 bases line up with TRBD1. CDR1 is SGHRS, CDR2 YFSETQ, per germline. This CDR3 has 17 residues. V was pared by 2 bases and J by 10 bases, with 14 bases of the junction left unmatched. CDR3 sequence (DNA): TGCGCCAGCAGCTTCGGGACAGATACAGGGGGGATGTCACCCCTCCACTTT. This translates into CASSFGTDTGGMSPLHF.

The J gene is TRBJ2-2, the V gene TRBV7-3; 10 nucleotides match TRBD2. Germline assignment: CDR1 SGHTA and CDR2 FQGTGA. J was trimmed by 7 bases and V by 3 bases; bases with no gene match: 8. This CDR3 comprises 16 residues. The CDR3 loop reads CASSFFTSGISGELFF. The CDR3 coding sequence is TGTGCCAGCAGCTTCTTTACTAGCGGGATCAGCGGGGAGCTGTTTTTT.

This clone was seen a handful of times. The chain carries TRBV6-5 and TRBJ1-1; 12 bases are a match to TRBD1. The trim removed 5 bases at V and 10 bases at J, leaving 5 bases unmatched. The length of the CDR3 is 13 residues. The V gene's germline CDR1 is MNHEY and CDR2 SVGAGI. CDR3 loop: CASSSWDRGLAFF. The CDR3 DNA reads as TGTGCCAGCAGTAGTTGGGACAGGGGGCTAGCTTTCTTT.

The chain carries TRBV5-1 and TRBJ1-2; possibly TRBD1 for D (5 bases). Germline CDR1 and CDR2: SGHRS and YFSETQ. There are 14 residues in the CDR3. The germline V and J ends were trimmed by 4 bases and 2 bases, with 12 bases remaining between them. The CDR3 DNA is TGCGCCAGCAGCCCGTCGCCAGGGAACTATGGCTACACCTTC. It encodes CASSPSPGNYGYTF.